These 13 T cell receptor beta chains were sequenced from one sample in a study of vaccination effects on CD4 cells after COVID-19. Antigen-specific CD4+ T cell clonotypes were called by their expansion after viral peptide-pool culture in ViraFEST. Scientists isolated CD4+ T cells after a roughly 10-day culture period ended. Each participant received a vaccine that was either BNT162b2 or mRNA-1273, given as two doses. TCRdb keeps only in-frame clones here, not all; method: immunoSEQ multiplex PCR. Altogether roughly 59,000 clones are present, around 80% being singletons, with the ten largest covering about 2.1%. For these receptors, no antigen is known. The sample was CD4+ T cells from PBMCs cultured with HCoV-OC43 spike peptides, taken after COVID-19 vaccination. Stated subset: HCoV-OC43 spike overlapping peptide pool stimulation. The source is a human donor who received a COVID-19 vaccine.

The CDR3 sequence is CASSSRGTGGGSEQFF. The DNA of the CDR3 is TGTGCCAGCAGCTCGCGTGGGACAGGGGGTGGGAGTGAGCAGTTCTTC. The rearrangement links TRBV9 to TRBJ2-1; 11 bases align to TRBD1. The CDR3 has 16 residues. CDR1 is SGDLS, CDR2 YYNGEE, per germline. Trimming cost V 4 bases and J 9 bases; bases outside gene matches: 12.

The chain uses TRBV10-2 and TRBJ2-7; TRBD1 aligns across 8 bases. V lost 4 bases to trimming and J lost 6 bases; unmatched junction nucleotides: 5. Germline assignment: CDR1 WSHSY and CDR2 SAAADI. The CDR3 is made up of 13 amino acids. This CDR3 is CASSGQGRGEQYV. For the CDR3, the DNA is TGCGCCAGCAGTGGACAGGGGCGAGGCGAGCAGTACGTC.

The chain has TRBV6-5 and TRBJ2-7; D may correspond to TRBD1 or TRBD2 (5 bases each). The CDR3 runs 14 residues. Germline V gene lookup returns CDR1 MNHEY and CDR2 SVGAGI. Trimming cost V 6 bases and J 5 bases, with 17 bases left between them. Here the CDR3 reads CASRNTGRKNEQYV. CDR3 nucleotide sequence: TGTGCCAGCAGAAATACGGGACGTAAAAACGAGCAGTACGTC.

This clone has a single count. The V gene is TRBV11-2, the J gene TRBJ2-3; TRBD1 aligns across 10 bases. This CDR3 contains 18 residues. V was pared by 5 bases and J by 3 bases, with 14 bases of the junction left unmatched. CDR1 and CDR2 from the germline V gene are SGHAT and FQNNGV. This CDR3 is CASSIAAGTGVSTDTQYF. CDR3 in DNA: TGTGCCAGCAGCATCGCCGCAGGGACAGGGGTATCTACAGATACGCAGTATTTT.

The chain has TRBV4-1 and TRBJ1-6; D gene unclear. V was cut by 0 bases and J by 0 bases, with 9 bases left in between. Germline V gene data show CDR1 as MGHRA and CDR2 as YSYEKL. The CDR3 loop spans 17 amino acids. The CDR3 DNA reads as TGCGCCAGCAGCCAAGATCCCGCGAGCTCCTATAATTCACCCCTCCACTTT. This codes for CASSQDPASSYNSPLHF.

The chain couples TRBV5-1 to TRBJ2-5, with D perhaps matching TRBD1 (5 bases). Germline CDR1 reads SGHRS; CDR2 reads YFSETQ. The CDR3 totals 15 residues. The ends were cut back, 0 bases at V and 7 bases at J, with 16 bases in the middle. This CDR3 is CASSLGGNLDGTQYF. The CDR3 DNA reads TGCGCCAGCAGCTTGGGGGGCAACCTAGACGGGACCCAGTACTTC.

The rearrangement joins TRBV9 to TRBJ1-1, with D unresolved. Per the germline V gene, CDR1 is SGDLS and CDR2 is YYNGEE. The CDR3 length is 14 residues. The V end was cut by 0 bases, the J end by 4 bases, with 10 bases between. Written as DNA, the CDR3 is TGTGCCAGCAGCGTAGGAGGTAAGGGCACTGAAGCTTTCTTT. The encoded protein is CASSVGGKGTEAFF.

The chain joins TRBV19 to TRBJ1-5; the D is unclear. Germline loops: CDR1 LNHDA, CDR2 SQIVND (reference sequence). V was pared by 4 bases and J by 4 bases, with 8 bases between. The CDR3 is made up of 13 amino acids. DNA for the CDR3: TGTGCCAGTAGTAGAGGTGGGAATCAGCCCCAGCATTTT. Its translation is CASSRGGNQPQHF.

J is TRBJ2-1 and V is TRBV11-2; 10 positions agree with TRBD2. V lost 2 bases, J lost 9 bases, and 13 bases stayed unmatched. This CDR3 spans 17 amino acids. Germline-derived CDR1 and CDR2 are SGHAT and FQNNGV. CDR3 nucleotide sequence: TGTGCCAGCAGCTTAAGGAGGACTAGCGGTTCTAGTTTTGAGCAGTTCTTC. Protein: CASSLRRTSGSSFEQFF.

The V call is TRBV10-3, the J call TRBJ1-5; perhaps TRBD1 as D (5 bases). The CDR3 extends over 12 amino acids. Trimming stripped 6 bases from V and 3 bases from J, with 6 bases between. Looked up from germline, CDR1 is ENHRY and CDR2 is SYGVKD. Here the CDR3 DNA reads TGTGCCATCAGGGACAACAATCAGCCCCAGCATTTT. As protein: CAIRDNNQPQHF.

The V call is TRBV6-4, the J call TRBJ1-1; D call uncertain. With 8 bases removed from V and 1 base from J, the gap between germline ends came to 11 bases. This CDR3 comprises 13 residues. CDR1 and CDR2 from the germline V gene are MRHNA and SNTAGT. As DNA, the CDR3 is TGTGCCAGCCGCTTTCAGCCGAACACTGAAGCTTTCTTT. Residues: CASRFQPNTEAFF.

The gene calls are TRBV24-1 and TRBJ1-3, with unresolved D. Germline-derived CDR1 and CDR2 are KGHDR and SFDVKD. The CDR3 is 13 residues long. V gave up 7 bases and J gave up 0 bases, with 6 bases separating them. The CDR3 coding sequence is TGTGCCACCAGGAGCAGCTCTGGAAACACCATATATTTT. This sequence encodes CATRSSSGNTIYF.

The chain is built from TRBV4-3 and TRBJ1-3; no firm D call. Germline V gives CDR1 LGHNA, CDR2 YSLEER. This CDR3 has 16 residues. V gave up 0 bases and J gave up 1 base, with 10 bases separating them. CDR3 amino acids: CASSQDLPGSGNTIYF. The CDR3, as DNA: TGCGCCAGCAGCCAAGATCTCCCAGGATCTGGAAACACCATATATTTT.